This T cell receptor (beta chain) was sequenced for a study of shared clonotypes between healthy human individuals. This clone was recorded a few times. Sorted-subset replicate PCR reactions contained 200 ng DNA, corresponding to approximately 30,000 T cell genomes. Libraries were prepared by immunoSEQ multiplex PCR; TCRdb keeps only in-frame clonotypes and omits some of them. Of 550,000 to 700,000 clones listed, more than 70% were seen once; the top ten hold around 2%. V was clipped by 0 bases and J by 12 bases; unmatched bases: 6. This CDR3 is built from 15 residues. Germline V gives CDR1 LNHDA, CDR2 SQIVND (reference sequence).

The TCR was taken from a woman in her twenties or thirties in good health. Source material: memory CD4+ T cells sorted from blood. Subset noted: CD45RA-negative fraction. V gene TRBV19 combines with J gene TRBJ2-1, with 12 bases fitting TRBD2. The CDR3 DNA follows: TGTGCCAGTAGTATAGAAGGACTAGCGGGAAATCGGCAGTTCTTC. It codes for CASSIEGLAGNRQFF.